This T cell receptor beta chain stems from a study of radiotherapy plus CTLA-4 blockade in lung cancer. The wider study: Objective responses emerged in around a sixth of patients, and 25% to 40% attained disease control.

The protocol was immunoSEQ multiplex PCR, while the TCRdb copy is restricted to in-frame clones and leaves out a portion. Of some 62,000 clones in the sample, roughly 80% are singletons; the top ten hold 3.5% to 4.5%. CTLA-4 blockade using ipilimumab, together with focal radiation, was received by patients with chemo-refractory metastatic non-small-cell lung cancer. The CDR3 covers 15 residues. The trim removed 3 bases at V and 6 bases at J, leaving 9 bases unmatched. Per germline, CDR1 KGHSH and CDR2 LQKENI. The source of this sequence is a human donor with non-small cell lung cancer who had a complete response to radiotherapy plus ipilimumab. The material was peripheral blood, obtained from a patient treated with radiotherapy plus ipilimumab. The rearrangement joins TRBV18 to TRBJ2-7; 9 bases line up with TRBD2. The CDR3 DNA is TGTGCCAGCTCACCGGGGGTCGGCGGGGGGGCCGAGCAGTACTTC. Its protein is CASSPGVGGGAEQYF.